The 17 T cell receptor beta chains below come from one sample, sequenced in a study of T cell responses to AZD1222 COVID-19 vaccine. The table came from immunoSEQ multiplex PCR; TCRdb's copy has only in-frame clones and leaves some out. The table has more than 110,000 clones, 80% to 95% seen once. This specimen consisted of peripheral blood, obtained 28 days after the second AZD1222 dose. The source is an adult who received the AZD1222 COVID-19 vaccine.

This chain joins TRBV3-1 (or the pseudogene TRBV3-2) and TRBJ2-4; 13 bases are a match to TRBD2. This CDR3 contains 16 residues. V dropped 6 bases and J dropped 5; count of bases not matched to a gene: 7. Germline V gene data show CDR1 as LGHDT and CDR2 as YNNKEL (reference sequence). CDR3 sequence (DNA): TGTGCCAGCAGGCCTACTAGCGGGAGGGCCCAAAACATTCAGTACTTC. Residues: CASRPTSGRAQNIQYF.

The chain carries TRBV4-1 and TRBJ2-7; no clear D gene. CDR3 length: 15 amino acids. Between the trimmed V and J ends, which lost 1 base and 7 bases, there was a span of 17 bases. Looked up from germline, CDR1 is MGHRA and CDR2 is YSYEKL. The CDR3 protein is CASSQGARGDGEQYF. The CDR3 bases are TGCGCCAGCAGCCAAGGGGCTAGAGGTGACGGGGAGCAGTACTTC.

Details on this clone: The junction and the germline gene differ at one end; a read error may be behind it. The gene calls are TRBV7-9 and TRBJ1-2; 7 bases are a match to TRBD1. Germline V gene data show CDR1 as SEHNR and CDR2 as FQNEAQ (reference sequence). The CDR3 has 14 amino acids. CDR3 residues: CASSLEGQYYGYTF. CDR3 nucleotides: TGTGCCAGCAGCTTAGAGGGACAGTACTACGGCTACACCTTC.

The J gene is TRBJ1-2, the V gene TRBV28; D possibly corresponds to TRBD1 (6 bases). CDR3 length equals 12 residues. Trimming cost V 5 bases and J 8 bases, with 12 bases left between them. Germline loops: CDR1 MDHEN, CDR2 SYDVKM. The CDR3 spells CASSLLQGGYTF. The CDR3 DNA follows: TGTGCCAGCAGTCTCCTACAGGGCGGCTACACCTTC.

The CDR3, as DNA: TGTGCCAGCAGTCTAGGGTCTAGCACAGATACGCAGTATTTT. This translates into CASSLGSSTDTQYF. The V gene is TRBV28, the J gene TRBJ2-3; D is unresolved. Per germline, CDR1 MDHEN and CDR2 SYDVKM. The CDR3 loop spans 14 amino acids. The germline V and J ends were trimmed by 5 bases and 0 bases, with 9 bases remaining between them. The variable domain in full, with the rest retrieved from reference TRBV28 and TRBJ2-3, is DVKVTQSSRYLVKRTGEKVFLECVQDMDHENMFWYRQDPGLGLRLIYFSYDVKMKEKGDIPEGYSVSREKKERFSLILESASTNQTSMYLCASSLGSSTDTQYFGPGTRLTVL.

This chain connects TRBV6-5 to TRBJ2-7, with D perhaps TRBD1 (6 bases). The germline V gene encodes CDR1 MNHEY and CDR2 SVGAGI. V lost 0 bases, J lost 7 bases, and 16 bases lay in between. CDR3 length equals 15 residues. The CDR3 DNA sequence: TGTGCCAGCAGTTACTCGTTTCAGGGGATGGGGGAGCAGTACTTC. Amino acids: CASSYSFQGMGEQYF.

The V gene is TRBV18, the J gene TRBJ1-1; possible D gene TRBD1, 6 bases. Trimming cost V 2 bases and J 2 bases, with 12 bases left between them. Germline V lookup: CDR1 KGHSH, CDR2 LQKENI. This CDR3 spans 15 amino acids. The CDR3 spells CASSPLGHSNTEAFF. The DNA for the CDR3 is TGTGCCAGCTCACCATTGGGACACTCTAACACTGAAGCTTTCTTT.

This chain connects TRBV6-2 or TRBV6-3 to TRBJ2-6, with D unclear. V was shortened by 4 bases and J by 2 bases, with 9 bases between the two germline ends. The V gene's germline CDR1 is MNHEY and CDR2 SVGEGT. CDR3 length equals 15 residues. The CDR3 sequence is CASSSSRPGANVLTF. The DNA for the CDR3 is TGTGCCAGCAGTTCCTCGAGGCCTGGGGCCAACGTCCTGACTTTC.

The J gene is TRBJ1-2, the V gene TRBV11-2; D possibly corresponds to TRBD1 (5 bases). Trimming pared 5 bases from V and 4 bases from J, leaving 14 bases between. Germline assignment: CDR1 SGHAT and CDR2 FQNNGV. CDR3 length: 14 amino acids. CDR3 region: CASSQPSGVYGYTF. DNA of the CDR3: TGTGCCAGCAGCCAACCCTCGGGGGTCTATGGCTACACCTTC.

This rearrangement joins TRBV2 to TRBJ2-1, with 10 bases lining up with TRBD2. J was trimmed by 7 bases and V by 7 bases; bases with no gene match: 10. CDR1 and CDR2 (germline): SNHLY, FYNNEI. This CDR3 is 15 amino acids long. CDR3 DNA sequence: TGTGCCAGCACGCGCCAGCGGGAGGGGCTAAATGAGCAGTTCTTC. Its translation: CASTRQREGLNEQFF.

In DNA, the CDR3 is TGTGCCAGCAGTTTACGACCAGGGGGTTTTACTGAAGCTTTCTTT. Translating it yields CASSLRPGGFTEAFF. V and J are TRBV28 and TRBJ1-1; 7 positions match TRBD1. The CDR3 extends over 15 amino acids. In germline, CDR1 is MDHEN, CDR2 SYDVKM. V trimming: 2 bases; J trimming: 5 bases; junction bases outside the gene matches: 8.

The rearrangement uses TRBV6-1 and TRBJ2-7; TRBD2 might be the D (6 bases). CDR1 is MNHNS, CDR2 SASEGT, per germline. CDR3 length equals 14 residues. With 5 bases removed from V and 0 bases from J, the gap between germline ends came to 11 bases. CDR3 protein: CASSTPGLSYEQYF. The CDR3 nucleotides read TGTGCCAGCAGTACGCCGGGACTCTCCTACGAGCAGTACTTC.

The chain couples TRBV27 to TRBJ1-2; no clear D. Germline CDR1 MNHEY, CDR2 SMNVEV (reference sequence). The CDR3 runs 15 residues. Trimming shortened V by 7 bases and J by 4 bases, and 19 bases separated the two germline ends. CDR3 region: CASKRAGASFYGYTF. CDR3 sequence (DNA): TGTGCCAGCAAGAGGGCCGGTGCCAGCTTCTATGGCTACACCTTC.

This rearrangement joins TRBV3-1 (or the pseudogene TRBV3-2) to TRBJ2-7, with 11 positions matching TRBD2. Trimming took 1 base from V and 0 from J; bases not matched to a gene: 5. Germline V gene sequence: CDR1 LGHDT, CDR2 YNNKEL (reference sequence). This CDR3 region has 17 residues. DNA of the CDR3: TGTGCCAGCAGCCAAGGTCCGGGACTAGCGGTCTCCTACGAGCAGTACTTC. This codes for CASSQGPGLAVSYEQYF.

The genes are TRBV28 and TRBJ2-2, with 8 bases aligning to TRBD1. The CDR3 length is 17 residues. Germline CDR1 MDHEN, CDR2 SYDVKM. The J segment lost 0 bases and the V segment lost 1 base, leaving 4 bases of the junction unmatched. The CDR3 DNA reads TGTGCCAGCAGTTTATCTACAGGGGGTTCGAACACCGGGGAGCTGTTTTTT. Its translation is CASSLSTGGSNTGELFF.

This rearrangement joins TRBV7-2 to TRBJ2-5; the D is unclear. This CDR3 contains 13 residues. Germline CDR1 reads SGHTA; CDR2 reads FQGNSA. Trimming stripped 8 bases from V and 5 bases from J, with 15 bases between. The CDR3 sequence: CASEDGPWETQYF. As DNA, the CDR3 is TGTGCCAGCGAGGATGGACCGTGGGAGACCCAGTACTTC. The whole variable domain, remainder taken from reference TRBV7-2 and TRBJ2-5, is GAGVSQSPSNKVTEKGKDVELRCDPISGHTALYWYRQSLGQGLEFLIYFQGNSAPDKSGLPSDRFSAERTGGSVSTLTIQRTQQEDSAVYLCASEDGPWETQYFGPGTRLLVL.

In its sample, this clone was seen once. The J gene is TRBJ1-1, the V gene TRBV19, with no clear D. Germline CDR1 LNHDA, CDR2 SQIVND (reference sequence). The germline V and J ends were trimmed by 7 bases and 0 bases, with 12 bases remaining between them. The length of the CDR3 is 14 residues. CDR3 nucleotides: TGTGCCAGTAACCTACAAGGGCTGAACACTGAAGCTTTCTTT. Its protein is CASNLQGLNTEAFF.